This entry features one T cell receptor beta chain sequence. In this sample, this clonotype turned up many times. The clone's antigen remains unknown. The sample holds no much larger clone one base away, and base qualities are not on file. The time point label corresponds to: after trial treatment. The treatment or condition label corresponds to: LDRT plus nivolumab, ipilimumab, low-dose cyclophosphamide and aspirin (RACIN trial). Donors were enrolled in RACIN, a single-arm phase I dose-escalation trial combining nivolumab, ipilimumab, aspirin, low-dose cyclophosphamide and low-dose radiotherapy. Patients with advanced, TIL-negative solid tumors were considered eligible. These data are taken from a study of low-dose radiotherapy and immunotherapy resistance in tumors (dated by TCRdb to 2021 to 2024). A note on the overall study: In Cohort 1, each fraction delivered 0.5 Gy every 2 weeks, and the prescribed total PTV dose was 6.5 Gy. For Cohort 2, the dose was 1 Gy per fraction given every two weeks, adding up to 13 Gy in total across 26 weeks. Nivolumab and ipilimumab were both given intravenously, with nivolumab at a 240 mg flat dose every two weeks and ipilimumab at 1 mg/kg every six weeks. Cyclophosphamide 200 mg/m2 was given intravenously every two weeks, one day before each radiation and immunotherapy administration. Aspirin 300 mg was taken orally once daily by patients for four cycles, starting on cycle 1 day 1. Trial participants were not randomized into treatment groups. Eight patients were included in the translational analysis: three from the first dose cohort and the first five from the second dose cohort.

The CDR3 starts with the cysteine, ends with the phenylalanine, and has 15 residues. CDR3 DNA only is kept here, 45 bases in frame from base 1. Trimming at the junction amounts to 0 bases on V and 7 bases on J, and the germline ends lie 16 bases apart. The germline V gene yields MNHEY for CDR1 and SVGEGT for CDR2. The sample was run on an Illumina HiSeq 2500. First-strand cDNA was synthesized using Superscript III and a set of TRAV- and TRBV-specific primers, so that both TCRalpha and TCRbeta chains were covered. An approximately 20-cycle PCR with Phusion amplified the TCRs, pairing a constant-region primer with the adapter that was attached to the V primers. Amplification of the isolated mRNA was done with the MessageAmp II aRNA Amplification Kit, which involved an approximately 15-hour in vitro transcription at 37 degrees C. The Dynabeads mRNA DIRECT Purification Kit was used to isolate mRNA for TCR sequencing. Indexed Illumina adapters were added in a second Phusion PCR of around 27 cycles, and the PCR products were purified with AMPure XP beads. In the authors' own workflow: Custom Perl scripts pooled TCR sequences encoding the same protein, removed out-of-frame sequences and computed each clonotype's abundance. TCR sequences supported by only a single read were excluded from analysis. Among the metrics used to describe the repertoires were Shannon entropy, Gini index, clonality, richness, and the frequency of TCRs shared between repertoires. TCRdb cleaned the public reads at Q25 with fastp, built clones with MiXCR and kept in-frame beta chains. Every entry covers one CDR3 protein and lists the most common genes and DNA from its rows. The authors' filters were not applied to this entry. In all, the sample holds roughly 100,000 distinct CDR3 sequences, and around 20% of those were seen once. Clones ranked in the top ten supply roughly 4.3% of the sample.

The chain links TRBV6-2 or TRBV6-3 with TRBJ2-7; there is no confident call for the D gene. The sequence derives from a male donor with prostate cancer. The material was PBMCs, obtained after low-dose radiotherapy plus immunotherapy. CDR3 loop: CASSYSNPQKGEQYF. The bases are TGTGCCAGCAGTTACTCGAATCCGCAGAAGGGAGAGCAGTACTTC.